Each of the 19 T cell receptor beta chains below was sequenced from the same sample in a study of graft-versus-host responses after intestinal transplantation. Libraries were prepared by immunoSEQ multiplex PCR; TCRdb keeps only in-frame clonotypes and omits some of them. This sample carries roughly 53,000 clones, 91% of them seen once, and the ten largest clones take about 6%. Sequenced here: PBMCs, sampled approximately 97 weeks after intestinal transplant. All receptors come from a human patient who received an intestinal transplant, so some T cells may come from the graft donor.

The chain couples TRBV7-9 to TRBJ1-1; unclear D gene. The CDR3 contains 16 residues. CDR1 and CDR2 from the germline V gene are SEHNR and FQNEAQ (reference sequence). The germline V and J ends were trimmed by 6 bases and 1 base, with 18 bases remaining between them. CDR3 residues: CASSHQNFKKNTEAFF. CDR3 bases: TGTGCCAGCAGTCACCAAAACTTTAAGAAGAACACTGAAGCTTTCTTT.

The chain is built from TRBV29-1 and TRBJ2-3; D possibly matches TRBD1 or TRBD2 (5 bases each). From germline, CDR1 is SQVTM and CDR2 ANQGSEA. This CDR3 comprises 14 residues. The V end lost 3 bases, the J end lost 6 bases, and 16 bases lay between the germline ends. In DNA, the CDR3 is TGCAGCGTTGACCGGGACGTTAATTTGGATACGCAGTATTTT. Encoded protein: CSVDRDVNLDTQYF.

V is TRBV5-1 and J is TRBJ2-1, with D perhaps matching TRBD2 (6 bases). CDR3 length: 15 amino acids. Trimming cost V 4 bases and J 0 bases, with 11 bases left between them. CDR1 and CDR2 (germline): SGHRS, YFSETQ. DNA of the CDR3: TGCGCCAGCAGCGGGGGACTGAGCTCCTACAATGAGCAGTTCTTC. Translating gives CASSGGLSSYNEQFF.

The rearrangement links TRBV21-1 to TRBJ1-1. TRBV21-1 is described as a pseudogene. The CDR3 has 12 residues. The CDR3 sequence: CASKTPNTEAFF. The DNA of the CDR3 is TGTGCCAGCAAGACCCCGAACACTGAAGCTTTCTTT.

This sequence joins TRBV2 and TRBJ2-3; a possible D gene is TRBD2 (5 bases). The V and J ends lost 6 bases and 6 bases respectively, with 10 bases between them. This CDR3 spans 12 amino acids. The germline V gene encodes CDR1 SNHLY and CDR2 FYNNEI. The CDR3 coding sequence is TGTGCCAGCAGGGAGTGGGAGGATACGCAGTATTTT. This translates into CASREWEDTQYF.

As to this clone: One junction end does not reproduce the germline sequence, and a read error may be involved. The rearrangement joins TRBV7-9 to TRBJ2-5; no firm D call. The CDR3 is made up of 10 amino acids. Germline CDR1 is SEHNR and CDR2 is FQNEAQ (reference sequence). The CDR3 DNA sequence: TGTGCCAGCAGCTTAGATGGCAGAGACTTC. Translation: CASSLDGRDF.

Written as DNA, the CDR3 is TGTGCCAGCAGTTATGGGAGCTCCTATAATTCACCCCTCCACTTT. Translating it yields CASSYGSSYNSPLHF. V is TRBV6-5 and J is TRBJ1-6; D remains unclear. Germline V gene sequence: CDR1 MNHEY, CDR2 SVGAGI. Trimming pared 3 bases from V and 0 bases from J, leaving 6 bases between. The CDR3 loop spans 15 amino acids.

The CDR3 loop is CASSEGLSYGYTF. The CDR3 DNA sequence: TGTGCCAGCAGTGAAGGACTGTCATATGGCTACACCTTC. The chain links TRBV6-1 to TRBJ1-2; D uncertain. With 1 base removed from V and 5 bases from J, the gap between germline ends came to 8 bases. This CDR3 is built from 13 residues. The germline V gene encodes CDR1 MNHNS and CDR2 SASEGT.

The chain employs TRBV10-3 and TRBJ1-6; D may be TRBD1 (5 bases). This CDR3 has 15 residues. Germline-derived CDR1 and CDR2 are ENHRY and SYGVKD. V was shortened by 2 bases and J by 10 bases, with 15 bases between the two germline ends. CDR3 DNA: TGTGCCATCAGTGAGATGCCGGACAAGGGCTCACCCCTCCACTTT. This sequence encodes CAISEMPDKGSPLHF.

The V call is TRBV14, the J call TRBJ1-2; 8 bases match TRBD1. The CDR3 consists of 15 residues. CDR1 is SGHDN and CDR2 is FVKESK in the germline V gene. J gave up 8 bases and V 4 bases, and 12 bases lay outside the gene matches. The CDR3 DNA reads TGTGCCAGCAGCCGAGTGGGACAGGCCCTGGGCGGCTACACCTTC. The encoded protein is CASSRVGQALGGYTF.

The J gene is TRBJ2-2, the V gene TRBV6-9, with D tentatively TRBD1 (7 bases). CDR3 length: 15 residues. Germline assignment: CDR1 MNHGY and CDR2 SVAAGI. V was cut by 3 bases and J by 7 bases, with 15 bases left in between. DNA for the CDR3: TGTGCCAGCAGTTACTCAGGGGGGCCCGGCGGGGAGCTGTTTTTT. Translated: CASSYSGGPGGELFF.

With regard to this clone: At the DNA level, this CDR3 is encoded by other sequences in the same sample as well. The chain employs TRBV4-1 and TRBJ1-2; D uncertain. Deletions cut 0 bases from V and 4 bases from J, with 3 bases between. Per germline, CDR1 MGHRA and CDR2 YSYEKL. The CDR3 length is 12 residues. CDR3 sequence (DNA): TGCGCCAGCAGCCAAGAAGGCTATGGCTACACCTTC. The encoded protein is CASSQEGYGYTF.

This chain joins TRBV7-7 and TRBJ1-4, with D maybe TRBD1 (5 bases). Germline CDR1 is SSHAT and CDR2 is FNYEAQ (reference sequence). V dropped 2 bases and J dropped 3 bases, with 10 bases sitting between them. This CDR3 has 15 residues. In DNA, the CDR3 is TGTGCCAGCAGCTTAAATAGGGGACCTAATGAAAAACTGTTTTTT. Translating gives CASSLNRGPNEKLFF.

The chain links TRBV5-1 to TRBJ1-1; weak D call: TRBD1 (6 bases). V was trimmed by 6 bases and J by 12 bases, leaving 21 bases between them. Germline lookup yields CDR1 SGHRS and CDR2 YFSETQ. The CDR3 runs to 13 residues. As DNA, the CDR3 is TGCGCCAGCAACGTATTTCCGGGGGGCGAATCTTTCTTT. It specifies CASNVFPGGESFF.

This clone was counted once. V gene TRBV6-1 combines with J gene TRBJ1-5; D gene uncertain. The CDR3 extends over 15 amino acids. The germline V gene has CDR1 MNHNS and CDR2 SASEGT. The ends were cut back, 0 bases at V and 0 bases at J, with 6 bases in the middle. Here the CDR3 reads CASSEAPYSNQPQHF. CDR3 nucleotides: TGTGCCAGCAGTGAAGCGCCGTATAGCAATCAGCCCCAGCATTTT.

The rearrangement uses TRBV29-1 and TRBJ2-6; 9 bases match TRBD1. V was clipped by 3 bases and J by 0 bases; unmatched bases: 9. This CDR3 is 18 amino acids long. The germline CDR1 and CDR2 sequences are SQVTM and ANQGSEA. The CDR3 region has the DNA TGCAGCGTTGAGGGCGTGGACAGGGGCCTCTCTGGGGCCAACGTCCTGACTTTC. Amino acid sequence: CSVEGVDRGLSGANVLTF. Looking up the rest from reference TRBV29-1 and TRBJ2-6 gives the full variable domain: SAVISQKPSRDICQRGTSLTIQCQVDSQVTMMFWYRQQPGQSLTLIATANQGSEATYESGFVIDKFPISRPNLTFSTLTVSNMSPEDSSIYLCSVEGVDRGLSGANVLTFGAGSRLTVL.

The J gene is TRBJ1-1, the V gene TRBV27, with D uncertain. Deletions cut 5 bases from V and 4 bases from J, with 11 bases between. The length of the CDR3 is 13 residues. Germline lookup yields CDR1 MNHEY and CDR2 SMNVEV (reference sequence). CDR3 sequence: CASSARWGTEAFF. For the CDR3, the DNA is TGTGCCAGCAGTGCTCGGTGGGGCACTGAAGCTTTCTTT.

The V call is TRBV6-1, the J call TRBJ1-1; D possibly corresponds to TRBD1 (5 bases). V was shortened by 4 bases and J by 3 bases, with 9 bases between the two germline ends. The germline gives CDR1 MNHNS, CDR2 SASEGT. There are 13 residues in the CDR3. The CDR3 DNA follows: TGTGCCAGCAGTGGTAGCAGGGACACTGAAGCTTTCTTT. Translation: CASSGSRDTEAFF.

V and J are TRBV6-1 and TRBJ2-7; no reliable D call. Trimming pared 2 bases from V and 6 bases from J, leaving 5 bases between. Germline lookup yields CDR1 MNHNS and CDR2 SASEGT. The CDR3 covers 11 residues. CDR3 sequence (DNA): TGTGCCAGCAGTGAATACCCCGAGCAGTACTTC. Translated: CASSEYPEQYF.